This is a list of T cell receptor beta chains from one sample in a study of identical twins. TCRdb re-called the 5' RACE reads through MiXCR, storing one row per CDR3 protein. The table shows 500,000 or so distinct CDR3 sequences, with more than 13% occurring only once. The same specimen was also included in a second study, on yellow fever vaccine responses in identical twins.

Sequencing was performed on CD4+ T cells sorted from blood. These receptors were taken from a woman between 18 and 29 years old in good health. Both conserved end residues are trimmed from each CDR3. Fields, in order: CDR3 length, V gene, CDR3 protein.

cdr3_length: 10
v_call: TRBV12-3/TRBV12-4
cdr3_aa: ASSLVGEVRS

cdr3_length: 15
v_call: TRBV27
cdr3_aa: ASSPTGTSISSGELF

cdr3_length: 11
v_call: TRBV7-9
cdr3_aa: ASSLLGFYEQY

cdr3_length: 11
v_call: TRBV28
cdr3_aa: ASSLDRENIQY

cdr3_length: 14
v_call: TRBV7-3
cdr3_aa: ASSFTGTGFQETQY

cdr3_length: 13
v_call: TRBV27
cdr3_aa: ASSYTPGLVSEQY

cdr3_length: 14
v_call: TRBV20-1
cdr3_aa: SASGGNKRGGGEQF

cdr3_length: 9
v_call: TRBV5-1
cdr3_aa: ASSSAGEQF

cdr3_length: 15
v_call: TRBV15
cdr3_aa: ATRDTAVGSGANVLT

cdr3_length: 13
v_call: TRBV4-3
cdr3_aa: ASSHGDATNEKLF

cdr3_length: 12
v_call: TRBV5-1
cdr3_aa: ASSLDHSGETQY

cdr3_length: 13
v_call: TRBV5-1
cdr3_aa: ASRAPGPFSYEQY